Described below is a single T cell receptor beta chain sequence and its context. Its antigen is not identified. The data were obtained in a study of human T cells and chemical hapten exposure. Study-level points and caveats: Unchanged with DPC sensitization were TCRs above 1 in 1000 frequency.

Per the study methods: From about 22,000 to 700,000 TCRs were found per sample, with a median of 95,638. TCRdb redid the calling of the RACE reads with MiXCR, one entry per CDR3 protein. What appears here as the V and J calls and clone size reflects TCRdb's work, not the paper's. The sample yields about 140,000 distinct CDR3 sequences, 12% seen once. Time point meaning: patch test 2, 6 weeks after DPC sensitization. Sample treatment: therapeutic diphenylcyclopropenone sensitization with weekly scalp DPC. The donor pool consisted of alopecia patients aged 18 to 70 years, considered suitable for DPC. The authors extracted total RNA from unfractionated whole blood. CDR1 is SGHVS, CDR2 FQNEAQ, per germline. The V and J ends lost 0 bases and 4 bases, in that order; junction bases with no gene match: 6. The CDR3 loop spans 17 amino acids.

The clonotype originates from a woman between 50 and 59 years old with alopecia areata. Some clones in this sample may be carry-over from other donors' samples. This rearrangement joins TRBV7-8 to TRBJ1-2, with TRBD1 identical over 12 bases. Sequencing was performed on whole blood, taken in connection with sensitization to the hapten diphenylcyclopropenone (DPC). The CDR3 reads CASSLAGTGGVGYGYTF. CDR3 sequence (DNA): TGTGCCAGCAGCTTAGCTGGGACAGGGGGCGTCGGCTATGGCTACACCTTC.